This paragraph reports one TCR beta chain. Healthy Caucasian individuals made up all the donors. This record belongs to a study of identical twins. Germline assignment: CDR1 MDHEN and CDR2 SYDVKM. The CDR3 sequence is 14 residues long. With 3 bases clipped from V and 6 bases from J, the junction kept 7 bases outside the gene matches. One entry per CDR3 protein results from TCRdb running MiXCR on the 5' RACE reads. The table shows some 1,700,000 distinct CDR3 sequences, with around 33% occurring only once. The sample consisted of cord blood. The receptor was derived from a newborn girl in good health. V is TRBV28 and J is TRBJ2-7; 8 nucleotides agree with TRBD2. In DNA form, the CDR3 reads TGTGCCAGCAGTTTGGCTCTAGCGGGTCCCGAGCAGTACTTC. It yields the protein CASSLALAGPEQYF.